This T cell receptor beta chain was identified in a study of shared clonotypes between healthy human individuals. Overall study: Each donor's CD8 memory used one plate, CD8 naive two, each CD4 subset three.

Germline loops: CDR1 SGHRS, CDR2 YFSETQ. V lost 5 bases, J lost 3 bases, and 4 bases stayed unmatched. The length of the CDR3 is 13 residues. Study-level results: Clonotype sharing levels among donors were expected to vary with sequencing depth. The generation probabilities recorded for non-shared clonotypes fell below those of clonotypes shared by all four donors. Incompleteness in sorted-subset sequencing, despite large depth, was shown by rarefaction.

Assay used: immunoSEQ multiplex PCR; TCRdb lists only in-frame clones, some missing. Here the sample spans 180,000 or so clones, roughly 91% being singletons. About this clone itself: The target antigen is unknown.

Sequenced sample: naive CD4+ T cells sorted from blood. Indicated subset: CD45RA+ positively selected. V gene TRBV5-1 combines with J gene TRBJ2-7; 8 bases match TRBD2. This sequence was found in a woman aged 25 to 39 in good health. The CDR3 DNA reads as TGCGCCAGCAGACCCGGGAGGGACTACGAGCAGTACTTC. Translation gives CASRPGRDYEQYF. The full variable domain, completed using reference TRBV5-1 and TRBJ2-7, is KAGVTQTPRYLIKTRGQQVTLSCSPISGHRSVSWYQQTPGQGLQFLFEYFSETQRNKGNFPGRFSGRQFSNSRSEMNVSTLELGDSALYLCASRPGRDYEQYFGPGTRLTVT.